This TCR beta chain came from a study of cytomegalovirus exposure and HLA in healthy donors. The study sampled nominally healthy donors, though unrecorded immune exposures were likely. PCR involved 60 Vbeta and 13 Jbeta primers. Assay: immunoSEQ multiplex PCR; the TCRdb copy retains only in-frame clones and omits some. The sample records around 160,000 clones, roughly 70% being singletons. V trimming: 10 bases; J trimming: 2 bases; junction bases outside the gene matches: 4. CDR1 and CDR2 from the germline V gene are ENHRY and SYGVKD. The CDR3 runs 12 residues. Findings and limits, study-wide: Indistinguishable V segments such as TRBV6-2 and TRBV6-3 were excluded. Later analysis identified 17,000 or so TCR beta sequences associated with HLA alleles, using a false discovery rate threshold of 0.05. In vitro data verified a few CMV-associated chains as specific for CMV antigens.

Points on this clone: No antigen is known for it.

The receptor comes from a woman between 40 and 50 years old in good health and CMV-seropositive. The material sequenced was PBMCs. The genes are TRBV10-3 and TRBJ2-7; 8 nucleotides agree with TRBD2. CDR3 loop: CATGTSAYEQYF. The CDR3 DNA is TGTGCCACCGGGACTAGTGCCTACGAGCAGTACTTC.